This is a list of T cell receptor beta chains from one sample in a study of blood T cell repertoires in COVID-19. Clones were read by immunoSEQ multiplex PCR, and TCRdb kept only the in-frame ones, dropping some. The table has about 270,000 clones, about 82% seen once. Sequencing used PBMCs or T cells enriched from blood (not recorded which). These receptors came from a woman aged 50 to 60 with acute COVID-19. Each CDR3 is given with its conserved first and last residue. A D gene is named only where the DNA matches it firmly. Expanded clones are given a class, and other clones once, few, many or no size at all.

V: TRBV6-2/TRBV6-3
size: -
D: -
J: TRBJ1-1
CDR3: CASSFETHSTEAFF
DNA: TGTGCCAGCAGTTTCGAGACACATAGTACTGAAGCTTTCTTT

V: TRBV11-2
size: -
D: TRBD1
J: TRBJ2-7
CDR3: CASSTDLGQGLIYEQYF
DNA: TGTGCCAGCAGCACCGACCTGGGACAGGGGCTCATCTACGAGCAGTACTTC

V: TRBV11-2
size: -
D: -
J: TRBJ2-1
CDR3: CASSSTSPTYNEQFF
DNA: TGTGCCAGCAGCTCCACTAGTCCCACCTACAATGAGCAGTTCTTC

V: TRBV19
size: -
D: TRBD1
J: TRBJ1-5
CDR3: CASKATGGMANQPQHF
DNA: TGTGCCAGTAAGGCGACAGGGGGCATGGCAAATCAGCCCCAGCATTTT

V: TRBV5-8
size: -
D: -
J: TRBJ1-1
CDR3: CASSNHMGGNTEAFF
DNA: TGTGCCAGCAGCAACCATATGGGAGGGAACACTGAAGCTTTCTTT

V: TRBV2
size: -
D: -
J: TRBJ1-1
CDR3: CASSEGGPEAFF
DNA: TGTGCCAGCAGTGAGGGGGGGCCTGAAGCTTTCTTT

V: TRBV19
size: -
D: TRBD1
J: TRBJ1-4
CDR3: CASSEDRVSTNEKLFF
DNA: TGTGCCAGTAGTGAGGACAGGGTTTCCACTAATGAAAAACTGTTTTTT

V: TRBV7-9
size: once
D: -
J: TRBJ1-4
CDR3: CGFDRSRTMDEKLFF
DNA: TGCGGCTTCGACAGGAGTCGGACGATGGATGAAAAACTGTTTTTT

V: TRBV7-2
size: -
D: -
J: TRBJ1-2
CDR3: CASSPLDWGAGGYTF
DNA: TGTGCCAGCAGCCCCCTTGACTGGGGCGCGGGAGGCTACACCTTC

V: TRBV7-2
size: -
D: -
J: TRBJ1-6
CDR3: CASSIQAYRVIDSPLHF
DNA: TGTGCCAGCAGCATACAAGCCTACAGGGTTATTGATTCACCCCTCCACTTT

V: TRBV7-2
size: -
D: -
J: TRBJ1-1
CDR3: CASSFNSLNTEAFF
DNA: TGTGCCAGCAGCTTTAACAGCTTGAACACTGAAGCTTTCTTT

V: TRBV4-3
size: -
D: -
J: TRBJ1-6
CDR3: CASSQELGIDSPLHF
DNA: TGCGCCAGCAGCCAAGAACTAGGGATTGATTCACCCCTCCACTTT

V: TRBV7-2
size: -
D: -
J: TRBJ2-7
CDR3: CASSVDRPREQYF
DNA: TGTGCCAGCAGCGTCGACAGGCCGCGGGAGCAGTACTTC

V: TRBV5-1
size: -
D: TRBD1
J: TRBJ2-6
CDR3: CASSLATGQGSPGANVLTF
DNA: TGCGCCAGCAGCTTGGCAACAGGACAGGGTTCCCCTGGGGCCAACGTCCTGACTTTC

V: TRBV5-4
size: once
D: -
J: TRBJ1-1
CDR3: CASSSPGELTEAFF
DNA: TGTGCCAGCAGCTCCCCAGGGGAGTTAACTGAAGCTTTCTTT

V: TRBV24-1
size: -
D: TRBD2
J: TRBJ2-3
CDR3: CATSGGGLAGEISTDTQYF
DNA: TGTGCCACCAGTGGTGGAGGGCTAGCGGGGGAGATTAGCACAGATACGCAGTATTTT

V: TRBV27
size: -
D: TRBD2
J: TRBJ2-7
CDR3: CASSLLTSGFPYEQYF
DNA: TGTGCCAGCAGCCTCCTGACTAGCGGGTTTCCCTACGAGCAGTACTTC

V: TRBV7-2
size: -
D: -
J: TRBJ2-7
CDR3: CASSSVFSYEQYF
DNA: TGTGCCAGCAGCTCGGTCTTCTCCTACGAGCAGTACTTC

V: TRBV10-3
size: once
D: TRBD2
J: TRBJ2-2
CDR3: CAISDRTSGAKTGELFF
DNA: TGTGCCATCAGTGACAGGACTAGCGGGGCTAAAACCGGGGAGCTGTTTTTT

V: TRBV19
size: -
D: -
J: TRBJ1-2
CDR3: CASRVRGIQGADGYTF
DNA: TGTGCCAGTAGGGTTCGGGGTATCCAAGGCGCCGATGGCTACACCTTC

V: TRBV6-5
size: -
D: -
J: TRBJ2-5
CDR3: CASSYSRWETQYF
DNA: TGTGCCAGCAGTTACTCTCGGTGGGAGACCCAGTACTTC

V: TRBV3-1/TRBV3-2
size: -
D: -
J: TRBJ1-6
CDR3: CASSQVELSGSLHF
DNA: TGTGCCAGCAGCCAAGTGGAGTTGAGCGGATCACTCCACTTT

V: TRBV11-2
size: once
D: -
J: TRBJ2-1
CDR3: CASSLFRGVTYNEQFF
DNA: TGTGCCAGCAGCTTATTCAGGGGGGTAACCTACAATGAGCAGTTCTTC

V: TRBV10-3
size: -
D: -
J: TRBJ2-7
CDR3: CAISDEGVSYEQYF
DNA: TGTGCCATCAGTGATGAAGGGGTATCCTACGAGCAGTACTTC

V: TRBV18
size: -
D: -
J: TRBJ1-4
CDR3: CASSLEETNEKLFF
DNA: TGTGCCAGCTCCCTCGAGGAGACGAATGAAAAACTGTTTTTT

V: TRBV18
size: -
D: TRBD1
J: TRBJ1-1
CDR3: CASSLGQGNTEAFF
DNA: TGTGCCAGCTCACTAGGACAGGGGAACACTGAAGCTTTCTTT

V: TRBV30
size: once
D: TRBD1
J: TRBJ1-2
CDR3: CANDRGKNYGYTF
DNA: TGTGCCAACGACAGGGGCAAGAACTATGGCTACACCTTC

V: TRBV5-6
size: -
D: -
J: TRBJ1-6
CDR3: CASSLSQGSYNSPLHF
DNA: TGTGCCAGCAGCTTGTCCCAGGGATCCTATAATTCACCCCTCCACTTT

V: TRBV18
size: -
D: -
J: TRBJ2-2
CDR3: CASSPAGTTGELFF
DNA: TGTGCCAGCTCACCTGCGGGGACCACCGGGGAGCTGTTTTTT